Sequencing of this TCR beta chain was carried out in a study of T-cell reconstitution after alpha-beta-depleted transplantation in children. Notes on the study in general: By one year post-transplant, T-cell counts and diversity largely arose from T cells that were newly produced. The origin of alpha-beta T cells about two months after transplant was reportedly several hundred expanded graft clones.

Unique molecular identifiers were built into the TCRbeta library. TCRdb ran MiXCR on the PCR reads and lists one entry per CDR3 protein. The sample consists of about 580,000 distinct CDR3 sequences, about 21% of them appearing once. This clonotype was observed a handful of times. The antigen remains undetermined. The CDR3 consists of 17 residues. This clonotype originated in a boy under two years old who had a stem cell transplant for acute myeloid leukemia, so the T cells may come from the graft donor. The chain employs TRBV21-1 and TRBJ2-1; the DNA was not compared with TRBD2, the D call given in the table. TRBV21-1 counts as a pseudogene. The starting material was PBMCs, mostly from graft donor cells, obtained 360 days after TCRalphabeta/CD19-depleted stem cell transplant. CDR3 region: CASSNPNLQGSYNEQFF. CDR3 DNA: TGTGCCAGCAGCAATCCGAACCTCCAGGGCTCCTACAATGAGCAGTTCTTC.